One sample yielded the 5 T cell receptor beta chains listed below, sequenced in a study of PD-1 blockade in classical Hodgkin lymphoma. The protocol was immunoSEQ multiplex PCR, while the TCRdb copy is restricted to in-frame clones and leaves out a portion. The data contain roughly 100,000 clones, approximately 89% of them singletons. The time point: cycle 4 day 1 (C4D1), after about 6 weeks of nivolumab. Each patient relapsed following autologous stem cell transplantation, and prior brentuximab vedotin exposure differed. This material consisted of peripheral blood mononuclear cells (PBMCs), taken before the fourth cycle of nivolumab. The source of these receptors is a human donor with classical Hodgkin lymphoma.

In nucleotides, the CDR3 is TGTGCCATCAGTGAGGAGAGGCTAGAGGTTAACTATGGCTACACCTTC. Protein: CAISEERLEVNYGYTF. The rearrangement joins TRBV10-3 to TRBJ1-2; D call uncertain. Deletions cut 2 bases from V and 1 base from J, with 14 bases between. The CDR3 is 16 amino acids. Germline V gene data show CDR1 as ENHRY and CDR2 as SYGVKD.

Only one count was recorded for this clone. The rearrangement joins TRBV19 to TRBJ2-1; D is perhaps TRBD2 (6 bases). The V gene lost 5 bases and the J gene lost 4 bases, with 9 bases spanning the gap. This CDR3 comprises 13 residues. Germline CDR1 LNHDA, CDR2 SQIVND (reference sequence). The CDR3 region is CASSSAGYNEQFF. For the CDR3, the DNA is TGTGCCAGTAGTTCTGCGGGATACAATGAGCAGTTCTTC.

The chain is built from TRBV28 and TRBJ2-2, with a weak D call TRBD1 (6 bases). The CDR3 runs 13 residues. The germline V gene encodes CDR1 MDHEN and CDR2 SYDVKM. Trimming removed 4 bases at V and 6 bases at J, with 9 bases between. Here the CDR3 reads CASSYRAPGELFF. In DNA, the CDR3 is TGTGCCAGCAGTTACAGGGCTCCCGGGGAGCTGTTTTTT.

V and J are TRBV29-1 and TRBJ2-1; TRBD1 aligns across 7 bases. Germline CDR1 SQVTM, CDR2 ANQGSEA. The V and J ends lost 1 base and 1 base, in that order; junction bases with no gene match: 1. This CDR3 has 14 residues. The DNA of the CDR3 is TGCAGCGTTGAAGGACAGGGATCCTACAATGAGCAGTTCTTC. Its translation: CSVEGQGSYNEQFF.

This rearrangement joins TRBV7-2 to TRBJ2-3; TRBD2 matches 9 bases. The V gene's germline CDR1 is SGHTA and CDR2 FQGNSA. The J segment lost 7 bases and the V segment lost 7 bases, leaving 15 bases of the junction unmatched. CDR3 length: 16 residues. CDR3: CASNVPGAGGSYTQYF. As DNA, the CDR3 is TGTGCCAGCAATGTCCCGGGAGCGGGAGGATCATATACGCAGTATTTT.